This T cell receptor (beta chain) stems from a study of blood T cell repertoires in COVID-19. Study-level background: T cells, B-cell-depleted T cells, or PBMCs supplied cDNA or gDNA.

Germline trimming cut 4 bases from V and 7 bases from J; bases unmatched to any gene: 10. CDR3 length: 16 residues. Per germline, CDR1 MNHEY and CDR2 SVGAGI. Source study methods: It was from reference gene primer amplification that nucleated cell counts were estimated. Repertoires were generated with immunoSEQ multiplex PCR, while TCRdb's copy carries only in-frame clones and drops some. D and trimming were read from the DNA, whereas the V and J calls and clone size are those reported in that table. Of approximately 31,000 clones listed, almost 90% are singletons. V and J are TRBV6-5 and TRBJ2-2; 9 bases are shared with TRBD1. Source material: peripheral blood. This receptor was obtained from a man aged 55 to 70 with active COVID-19. This CDR3 reads CASSWSGTGTFGELFF. The CDR3 nucleotides are TGTGCCAGCAGTTGGTCCGGGACAGGGACGTTCGGGGAGCTGTTTTTT.